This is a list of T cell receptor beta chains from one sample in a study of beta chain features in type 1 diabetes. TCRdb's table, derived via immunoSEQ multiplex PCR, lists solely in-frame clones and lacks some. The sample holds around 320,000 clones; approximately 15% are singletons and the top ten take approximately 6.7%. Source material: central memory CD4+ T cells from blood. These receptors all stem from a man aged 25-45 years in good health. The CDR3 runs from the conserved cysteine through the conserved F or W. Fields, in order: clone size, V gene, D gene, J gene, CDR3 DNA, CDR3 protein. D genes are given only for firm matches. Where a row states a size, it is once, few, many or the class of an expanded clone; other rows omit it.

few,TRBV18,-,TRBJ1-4,TGTGCCAGCTCACTCCCTAATGAAAAACTGTTTTTT,CASSLPNEKLFF
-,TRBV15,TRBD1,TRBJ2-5,TGTGCCACCAGCAGAGATCCGACAGGGGGAGAGACCCAGTACTTC,CATSRDPTGGETQYF
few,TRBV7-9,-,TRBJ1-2,TGTGCCAGCAGCTTAGAGGGCCGTGGCGGCTACACCTTC,CASSLEGRGGYTF
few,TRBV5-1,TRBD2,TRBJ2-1,TGCGCCAGCAGCTCCCTCGACGGGGGGAATGAGCAGTTCTTC,CASSSLDGGNEQFF
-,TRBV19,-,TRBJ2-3,TGTGCCAGTAGTATAGGGCTGTCCACAGATACGCAGTATTTT,CASSIGLSTDTQYF
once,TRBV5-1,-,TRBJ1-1,TGCGCCAGCAGATGGAACACTGAAGCTTTCTTT,CASRWNTEAFF
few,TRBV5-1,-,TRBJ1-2,TGCGCCAGCAGCTTGGCGAGGGAGGACGGCTACACCTTC,CASSLAREDGYTF
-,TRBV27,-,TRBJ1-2,TGTGCCAGCAGTTTATCAGCCAGGATCTATGGCTACACCTTC,CASSLSARIYGYTF
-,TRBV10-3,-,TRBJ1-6,TGTGCCATCAGTGAGAGAGGGGCCGACTATAATTCACCCCTCCACTTT,CAISERGADYNSPLHF
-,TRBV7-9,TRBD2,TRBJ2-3,TGTGCCAGCAGCTTCTGGACTAGCGGCGTCAGGGATACGCAGTATTTT,CASSFWTSGVRDTQYF
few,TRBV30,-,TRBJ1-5,TGTGCCTGGAGCCTGGGTCGCGGTGTTAATCAGCCCCAGCATTTT,CAWSLGRGVNQPQHF
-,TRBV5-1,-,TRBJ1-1,TGCGCCAGCAGCTTGAGAGGGGGATTTGAAGCTTTCTTT,CASSLRGGFEAFF
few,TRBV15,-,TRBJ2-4,TGTGCCACCAGCAAAAGGAACGGGGAAAACATTCAGTACTTC,CATSKRNGENIQYF
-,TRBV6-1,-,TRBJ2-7,TGTGCCAGCAGTACGAGGGCGGCCTACGAGCAGTACTTC,CASSTRAAYEQYF
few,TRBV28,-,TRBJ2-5,TGTGCCAGCAGAGTGGGCGGGGAGACCCAGTACTTC,CASRVGGETQYF
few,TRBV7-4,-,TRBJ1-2,TGTGCCAGCAGCTTAGGGCAGGGTTTGAATGGCTACACCTTC,CASSLGQGLNGYTF
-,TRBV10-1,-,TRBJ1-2,TGCGCCAGCAGTGAGTCAGTCCCCTACTACTATGGCTACACCTTC,CASSESVPYYYGYTF
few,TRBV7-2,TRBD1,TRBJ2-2,TGTGCCAGCAGCCCCGGGACAGGGGCGATCGGGGAGCTGTTTTTT,CASSPGTGAIGELFF
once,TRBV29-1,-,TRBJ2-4,TGCAGCGTAACGCGGTCAGTGGAAAACATTCAGTACTTC,CSVTRSVENIQYF
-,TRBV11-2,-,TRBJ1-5,TGTGCCAGCAGCTTACTCGGGGATGCTCAGCCCCAGCATTTT,CASSLLGDAQPQHF
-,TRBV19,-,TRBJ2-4,TGTGCCAGTATCCCCCGAGAGTCCCAAAACATTCAGTACTTC,CASIPRESQNIQYF
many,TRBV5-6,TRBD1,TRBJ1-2,TGTGCCAGCAGCCCGGGACAGGATCGGGACTACACCTTC,CASSPGQDRDYTF
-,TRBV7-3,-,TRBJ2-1,TGTGCCAGCAGCCCGAGTAGGGCCCTCCCTTACAATGAGCAGTTCTTC,CASSPSRALPYNEQFF
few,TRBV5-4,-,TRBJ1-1,TGCGCCAGCAGCCAAGGTCGGTACACTGAAGCTTTCTTT,CASSQGRYTEAFF
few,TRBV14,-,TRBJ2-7,TGTGCCAGCAGCCAGGACCTTGCGCGCTCCTACGAGCAGTACTTC,CASSQDLARSYEQYF
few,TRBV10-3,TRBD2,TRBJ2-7,TGTGCCAGCAACCAGGGAGGGAGGCAGTACTTC,CASNQGGRQYF